Following are 18 T cell receptor beta chains from one sample sequenced in a study of regulatory T cells in long-lasting Graves disease. Time point described: persistent/refractory GD, antithyroid drugs over 5 years with positive TRAb. Generation of the TCR library employed RNA extracted from PBMCs. Sequencing libraries for TCR beta were prepared with iRepertoire HTBI primers and Arm-PCR of CDR3 regions. Using its own MiXCR run on the multiplex PCR reads, TCRdb lists one record per CDR3 protein. The sample shows approximately 400,000 distinct CDR3 sequences, 23% of them seen only once. The sequenced sample was peripheral blood mononuclear cells (PBMCs), obtained when the disease was refractory, from a patient treated with antithyroid drugs. The source is a female donor with Graves disease.

Ten or more counts support this clonotype. J is TRBJ2-7 and V is TRBV2, with D perhaps assigned TRBD1 or TRBD2 (6 bases each). The germline V gene has CDR1 SNHLY and CDR2 FYNNEI. V lost 4 bases, J lost 5 bases, and 12 bases lay in between. The length of the CDR3 is 13 residues. The CDR3 loop is CASSVHRGDEQYF. The CDR3, as DNA: TGTGCCAGCAGTGTTCATAGGGGGGACGAGCAGTACTTC.

The CDR3, as DNA: TGCGCCAGCAGCCATTTGAACAGGCCTGACGACTACACCTTC. Protein: CASSHLNRPDDYTF. The chain is built from TRBV4-3 and TRBJ1-2; tentative D call: TRBD1 (5 bases). The germline gives CDR1 LGHNA, CDR2 YSLEER. Trimming pared 3 bases from V and 10 bases from J, leaving 18 bases between. The CDR3 is made up of 14 amino acids.

This clonotype was picked up many times. The gene calls are TRBV27 and TRBJ2-3; D is undetermined. The germline V gene encodes CDR1 MNHEY and CDR2 SMNVEV (reference sequence). The CDR3 totals 14 residues. Trimming stripped 5 bases from V and 5 bases from J, with 14 bases between. The CDR3 nucleotides are TGTGCCAGCAGTCTGAGGACGTTAAAAGATACGCAGTATTTT. This translates into CASSLRTLKDTQYF.

The rearrangement joins TRBV29-1 to TRBJ2-7, with 10 bases matching TRBD2. J was trimmed by 5 bases and V by 5 bases; bases with no gene match: 15. Germline V gene sequence: CDR1 SQVTM, CDR2 ANQGSEA. The CDR3 extends over 16 amino acids. The CDR3 bases are TGCAGCGTTCTAAATAGACTAGCGGGCGAGGGGGACGAGCAGTACTTC. It encodes CSVLNRLAGEGDEQYF.

The rearrangement uses TRBV20-1 and TRBJ1-5; D gene unclear. CDR1 is DFQATT, CDR2 SNEGSKA, per germline (reference sequence). V lost 0 bases to trimming and J lost 1 base, with 7 bases between them. The CDR3 consists of 14 residues. This chain's CDR3 is CSAREQLSNQPQHF. The CDR3 DNA reads TGCAGTGCTAGAGAACAGCTGAGCAATCAGCCCCAGCATTTT.

This clonotype was counted ten times or more. This CDR3 is CASTPRVNTEAFF. The CDR3 DNA follows: TGTGCCAGCACCCCGAGAGTAAACACTGAAGCTTTCTTT. The gene calls are TRBV12-3 or TRBV12-4 and TRBJ1-1; D remains unclear. Trimming removed 7 bases at V and 2 bases at J, with 11 bases between. The CDR3 runs 13 residues.

This clonotype was detected many times. The rearrangement links TRBV19 to TRBJ1-5; D call uncertain. This CDR3 region has 12 residues. Per germline, CDR1 LNHDA and CDR2 SQIVND (reference sequence). Trimming pared 3 bases from V and 7 bases from J, leaving 7 bases between. CDR3 loop: CASSIGYQPQHF. CDR3 bases: TGTGCCAGTAGTATCGGGTACCAGCCCCAGCATTTT.

This chain joins TRBV20-1 and TRBJ2-1; 9 nucleotides line up with TRBD1. J lost 8 bases, V lost 3 bases, and 11 bases had no gene match. The CDR3 sequence is 15 residues long. The V gene's germline CDR1 is DFQATT and CDR2 SNEGSKA (reference sequence). The chain's CDR3 is CSARDAGQGTDEQFF. CDR3 sequence (DNA): TGCAGTGCTAGGGACGCGGGACAGGGTACCGATGAGCAGTTCTTC.

For this clonotype: An end of the junction differs from the germline gene, which may be a read error. The chain is built from TRBV12-3 or TRBV12-4 and TRBJ2-7, with 8 bases aligning to TRBD1. This CDR3 spans 15 amino acids. The CDR3 DNA reads as TGTGCCAGCGGACCAGGGGGCGCCCTTATCTACGAGCAGTGCTTC. This encodes CASGPGGALIYEQCF.

The chain recombines TRBV29-1 with TRBJ2-5; a weak D match, TRBD1 (6 bases). Germline V gene lookup returns CDR1 SQVTM and CDR2 ANQGSEA. With 8 bases removed from V and 4 bases from J, the gap between germline ends came to 14 bases. The CDR3 length is 12 residues. The CDR3: CSSRQAGETQYF. The CDR3 nucleotides are TGCAGCTCCCGACAGGCGGGAGAGACCCAGTACTTC.

This sequence joins TRBV14 and TRBJ1-6; 11 nucleotides match TRBD1. V dropped 1 base and J dropped 9; count of bases not matched to a gene: 20. This CDR3 is 21 amino acids long. Germline CDR1 is SGHDN and CDR2 is FVKESK. DNA of the CDR3: TGTGCCAGCAGCCAAGCTTCAGACTTCGGGACAGGGGGTAACGTTGGTTCACCCCTCCACTTT. Translating gives CASSQASDFGTGGNVGSPLHF.

This clonotype has a count of ten or more. V usage is TRBV3-1 and J usage is TRBJ1-2; no definite D call. This CDR3 is 14 amino acids long. V shed 3 bases and J shed 4 bases, with 12 bases lying between them. CDR1 and CDR2 from the germline V gene are LGHDT and YNNKEL (reference sequence). CDR3 DNA: TGTGCCAGCAGCCATTTGGCAGTAGGCTATGGCTACACCTTC. It codes for CASSHLAVGYGYTF.

This clonotype was detected only a few times. The chain has TRBV5-1 and TRBJ2-7; 11 bases match TRBD2. Trimming removed 3 bases from V and 5 bases from J; junction bases left unmatched: 4. The CDR3 totals 14 residues. CDR1 is SGHRS, CDR2 YFSETQ, per germline. CDR3 nucleotide sequence: TGCGCCAGCAGCTCCACTAGCGGGAGTAACGAGCAGTACTTC. Encoded protein: CASSSTSGSNEQYF.

There are a few counts of this clonotype. A junction boundary mismatches the germline segment, possibly from a read error. The rearrangement joins TRBV2 to TRBJ2-6; D is uncertain. Germline lookup yields CDR1 SNHLY and CDR2 FYNNEI. The CDR3 covers 14 residues. The DNA for the CDR3 is TGTGCCGGCAGCGAGAGCTCTGGGGCCAACGTCCTGACTTTC. Protein product: CAGSESSGANVLTF. Using reference TRBV2 and TRBJ2-6 for the parts outside the CDR3, the full variable domain is EPEVTQTPSHQVTQMGQEVILRCVPISNHLYFYWYRQILGQKVEFLVSFYNNEISEKSEIFDDQFSVERPDGSNFTLKIRSTKLEDSAMYFCAGSESSGANVLTFGAGSRLTVL.

As DNA, the CDR3 is TGCGCCAGCAGCCCCGCCTCAGCCTATGAGCAGTTCTTC. Translated, it gives CASSPASAYEQFF. The chain carries TRBV5-1 and TRBJ2-1; D ambiguous. The CDR3 totals 13 residues. Germline CDR1 and CDR2: SGHRS and YFSETQ. V lost 4 bases and J 8 bases, leaving 13 bases between the germline ends. Based on the CDR3 plus reference TRBV5-1 and TRBJ2-1, the full variable domain is KAGVTQTPRYLIKTRGQQVTLSCSPISGHRSVSWYQQTPGQGLQFLFEYFSETQRNKGNFPGRFSGRQFSNSRSEMNVSTLELGDSALYLCASSPASAYEQFFGPGTRLTVL.

This clonotype has at least ten counts. The chain joins TRBV5-5 to TRBJ1-5, with D unclear. V dropped 0 bases and J dropped 3 bases, with 13 bases sitting between them. The germline gives CDR1 SGHKS, CDR2 YYEKEE (reference sequence). The CDR3 consists of 16 residues. The CDR3 is CASSLVPGVDNQPQHF. The CDR3 region has the DNA TGTGCCAGCAGCTTGGTCCCGGGAGTGGACAATCAGCCCCAGCATTTT.

V and J are TRBV10-3 and TRBJ1-2; D remains ambiguous. This CDR3 is 13 amino acids long. V was clipped by 3 bases and J by 2 bases, with 7 bases between them. Germline assignment: CDR1 ENHRY and CDR2 SYGVKD. The CDR3 coding sequence is TGTGCCATCAGTGAATCGGTAAACTATGGCTACACCTTC. This codes for CAISESVNYGYTF.

This clonotype was seen a handful of times. The chain links TRBV20-1 to TRBJ2-5; 9 positions match TRBD1. Trimming cost V 0 bases and J 4 bases; bases outside gene matches: 9. The length of the CDR3 is 16 residues. Germline V gene lookup returns CDR1 DFQATT and CDR2 SNEGSKA (reference sequence). CDR3 region: CSARDPLTGGGETQYF. DNA of the CDR3: TGCAGTGCTAGAGACCCTTTGACAGGGGGGGGAGAGACCCAGTACTTC.